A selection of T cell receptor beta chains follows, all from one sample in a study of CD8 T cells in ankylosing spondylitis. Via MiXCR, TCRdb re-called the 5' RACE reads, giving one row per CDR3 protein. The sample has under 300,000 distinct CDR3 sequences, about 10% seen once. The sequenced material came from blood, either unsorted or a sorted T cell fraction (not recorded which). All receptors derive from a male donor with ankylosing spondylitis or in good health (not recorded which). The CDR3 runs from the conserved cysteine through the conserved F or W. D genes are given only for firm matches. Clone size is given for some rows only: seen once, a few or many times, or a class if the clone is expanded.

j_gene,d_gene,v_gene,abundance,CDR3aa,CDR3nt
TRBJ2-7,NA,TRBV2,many,CASSPSGYSYEQYF,TGTGCCAGCAGTCCGTCAGGGTACTCCTACGAGCAGTACTTC
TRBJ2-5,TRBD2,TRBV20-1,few,CSARGVSGSSQETQYF,TGCAGTGCTAGAGGGGTTAGCGGGAGTTCCCAAGAGACCCAGTACTTC
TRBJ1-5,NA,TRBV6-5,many,CASSYSPPAYSNQPQHF,TGTGCCAGCAGTTACTCTCCCCCAGCTTATAGCAATCAGCCCCAGCATTTT
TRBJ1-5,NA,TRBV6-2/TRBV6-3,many,CASSYSSGGGSPQHF,TGTGCCAGCAGTTACAGCTCAGGTGGAGGATCGCCCCAGCATTTT
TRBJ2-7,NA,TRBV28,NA,CASRSRPIYEQYF,TGTGCCAGCAGATCCCGACCGATATACGAGCAGTACTTC
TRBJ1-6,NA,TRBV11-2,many,CASSSVGRNSPLHF,TGTGCCAGCAGCTCGGTGGGGAGAAATTCACCCCTCCACTTT
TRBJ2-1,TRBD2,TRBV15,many,CATSRTSHSYNEQFF,TGTGCCACCAGCAGGACTAGCCACTCCTACAATGAGCAGTTCTTC
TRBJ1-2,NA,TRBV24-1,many,CATSDLYRVRGYTF,TGTGCCACCAGTGATTTGTACAGGGTTCGTGGCTACACCTTC
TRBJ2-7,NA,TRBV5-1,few,CASSPTPAGYEQYF,TGCGCCAGCAGCCCTACCCCAGCCGGCTACGAGCAGTACTTC
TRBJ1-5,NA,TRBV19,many,CASSIVNQPQHF,TGTGCCAGTAGTATCGTTAATCAGCCCCAGCATTTT
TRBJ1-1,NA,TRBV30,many,CAWTKKDTEAFF,TGTGCCTGGACCAAGAAGGACACTGAAGCTTTCTTT
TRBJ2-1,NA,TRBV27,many,CASTPGPNYNEQFF,TGTGCCAGCACCCCGGGACCGAATTACAATGAGCAGTTCTTC
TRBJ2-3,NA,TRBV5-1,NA,CASSPGELTDTQYF,TGCGCCAGCAGCCCCGGGGAACTTACAGATACGCAGTATTTT
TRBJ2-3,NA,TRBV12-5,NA,CASGLAVGGTDTQYF,TGTGCTAGTGGTTTGGCCGTAGGGGGTACAGATACGCAGTATTTT